What follows are 16 T cell receptor beta chains derived from one specimen sequenced in a study of CD8+ T cells in alopecia areata. Extracted RNA was reverse transcribed, and the resulting cDNA served as sequencing template. The data were produced by immunoSEQ multiplex PCR, yet TCRdb's version contains in-frame clones alone and is incomplete. The sample contains about 270,000 clones, none of them singletons. Separation of pooled cutaneous lymph node cells was by sorting with CD4, CD8alpha, NKG2D, NKG2ACE and other markers. The source material was CD4+ T cells sorted from a lymph node. The receptors here all came from a C3H/HeJ mouse with alopecia areata. These mice share the MHC haplotype H2-k.

In regard to this clone: The genes are named according to mouse. The read comes to an end 4 residues before the CDR3 does, leaving the germline J gene to fill in the end. The chain has TRBV1 and TRBJ2-2, with TRBD2 matching 8 bases. CDR1 is NSQYPW, CDR2 LRSPGD, per germline (reference sequence). J lost 3 bases, V lost 3 bases, and 6 bases had no gene match. This CDR3 is 16 amino acids long. The sequenced CDR3 bases are TGCACCTGCAGTGCTCGGGGGGGCGCTGACACCGGG. Protein product: CTCSARGGADTG. The CDR3 reads in full as CTCSARGGADTGQLYF.

This clone was seen only a few times. The genes and germline here are from mouse. With the read ending 4 residues before the CDR3 end, the germline J gene is used to fill in that end. The chain recombines TRBV19 with TRBJ2-7; the match to TRBD2 covers 9 bases. Per germline, CDR1 FNHDT and CDR2 SITEND (reference sequence). This CDR3 has 14 residues. This CDR3 reads CASRERTGAYEQYF. CDR3 bases read: TGTGCCAGCAGGGAACGGACTGGGGCTTAT.

This clone has more than one count but fewer than ten. Genes here carry mouse names. The observed sequence ends 4 residues before the CDR3 terminus, with the missing tail filled in from the germline J gene. The sample carries other DNA sequences with the same CDR3. The chain uses TRBV13-1 and TRBJ2-7; TRBD2 agrees at 10 bases. The J segment lost 0 bases and the V segment lost 0 bases, leaving 0 bases of the junction unmatched. CDR1 NSHNY and CDR2 SYGAGN come from the germline V gene. CDR3 length: 15 amino acids. CDR3 sequence reads: CASSDGLGGSYEQYF. The sequenced part of the CDR3 DNA is TGTGCCAGCAGTGATGGACTGGGGGGCTCCTAT.

This clone was found a few times. Germline and genes: mouse. Other DNA sequences in the sample encode the same CDR3. The part of the CDR3 DNA that was read is TGTGCCAGCAGGAGGGACTGGGGGGAT. Its translation: CASRRDWGD. The full CDR3 protein is CASRRDWGDEQYF. The genes are TRBV19 and TRBJ2-7; 12 nucleotides agree with TRBD2. The read stops 4 residues short of the end of the CDR3; the missing end is completed from the germline J gene. The CDR3 is made up of 13 amino acids. CDR1 is FNHDT and CDR2 is SITEND in the germline V gene (reference sequence).

This clone was counted a few times. Mouse gene names and germline throughout. CDR3 bases read: TGCACCTGCAGTGGACCTGGGTATGCT. Amino acids: CTCSGPGYA. In full, the CDR3 reads CTCSGPGYAEQFF. This rearrangement joins TRBV1 to TRBJ2-1, with D possibly matching TRBD2 (5 bases). The missing CDR3 end, 4 residues past where the read stops, is filled in from the germline J gene. Trimming shortened V by 4 bases and J by 4 bases, and 8 bases separated the two germline ends. Per the germline V gene, CDR1 is NSQYPW and CDR2 is LRSPGD (reference sequence). The length of the CDR3 is 13 residues.

Only a few counts were recorded for this clone. Gene names follow the mouse nomenclature. The CDR3 extends 4 residues past the end of the read, so its final part is completed from the germline J gene. The gene calls are TRBV13-2 and TRBJ2-1; 7 positions agree with TRBD1. The CDR3 runs 15 residues. V lost 0 bases and J lost 3; bases outside the gene matches: 3. Per germline, CDR1 NNHNN and CDR2 SYGAGS (reference sequence). The DNA read from the CDR3 is TGTGCCAGCGGTGATGCACGGACAGGCTATGCT. Translation: CASGDARTGYA. The full CDR3 sequence reads CASGDARTGYAEQFF.

This clone came up a few times. Gene names refer to mouse genes. The read comes to an end 4 residues before the CDR3 does, leaving the germline J gene to fill in the end. The V and J genes are TRBV31 and TRBJ2-5; 8 nucleotides match TRBD2. After removal of 0 bases from V and 0 bases from J, the junction contained 2 bases not matched to a gene. Germline CDR1 reads GKSSPN; CDR2 reads SITVG. CDR3 length: 15 residues. The DNA read from the CDR3 is TGTGCCTGGAGTCTCTGGGGGGCCAACCAAGAC. Amino acid sequence: CAWSLWGANQD. The whole CDR3 protein reads CAWSLWGANQDTQYF. The full variable domain, with the rest looked up from reference TRBV31 and TRBJ2-5, is AQTIHQWPVAEIKAVGSPLSLGCTIKGKSSPNLYWYWQATGGTLQQLFYSITVGQVESVVQLNLSASRPKDDQFILSTEKLLLSHSGFYLCAWSLWGANQDTQYFGPGTRLLVL.

The table lists this clone with a few counts. Mouse gene names and germline throughout. The DNA ends 4 residues before the CDR3 does, and the rest of the CDR3 is filled in from the germline J gene. The sample carries other DNA sequences with the same CDR3. The chain links TRBV14 to TRBJ2-1, with D possibly TRBD2 on 6 matching bases. CDR1 SGHDT and CDR2 FRDEAV come from the germline V gene. CDR3 length: 12 amino acids. The covered CDR3 bases are TGTGCCAGCAGTACTGGGTTGGCT. Its translation is CASSTGLA. The complete CDR3 sequence is CASSTGLAEQFF.

There are a few counts of this clone. The genes and germline here are from mouse. The read falls 4 residues short of the CDR3 end, and the missing part is taken from the germline J gene. The V and J genes are TRBV13-1 and TRBJ2-2, with 10 bases identical to TRBD1. The trim removed 0 bases at V and 6 bases at J, leaving 2 bases unmatched. Per germline, CDR1 NSHNY and CDR2 SYGAGN. The CDR3 loop spans 15 amino acids. The sequenced part of the CDR3 DNA is TGTGCCAGCAGTGATGCGACAGGGGGCCCCGGG. It is translated as CASSDATGGPG. The full CDR3 sequence reads CASSDATGGPGQLYF.

Notes on this clone: The genes and germline here are from mouse. The CDR3 end is not reached by the read, which stops 4 residues before it; the germline J gene fills it in. This chain joins TRBV13-1 and TRBJ2-3, with 9 bases that match TRBD2. After removal of 2 bases from V and 0 bases from J, the junction contained 4 bases not matched to a gene. Germline V CDR1 and CDR2: NSHNY, SYGAGN. This CDR3 has 16 amino acids. The CDR3 DNA, read in part, is TGTGCCAGCAGTGAGGACTGGGGCTCTAGTGCAGAA. Translating gives CASSEDWGSSAE. The complete CDR3 sequence is CASSEDWGSSAETLYF.

This clone appeared a few times. All gene names here are mouse names. The read finishes 4 residues shy of the CDR3 end, and the germline J gene is used to complete it. V is TRBV13-1 and J is TRBJ2-2, with 7 bases that match TRBD1. This CDR3 comprises 16 residues. The germline CDR1 and CDR2 sequences are NSHNY and SYGAGN. V lost 3 bases and J lost 3; bases outside the gene matches: 8. The CDR3 sequence is CASSARDRWDTGQLYF. Incomplete CDR3 DNA: TGTGCCAGCAGTGCCCGGGACAGATGGGACACCGGG.

This clone turned up a few times. Genes here carry mouse names. The CDR3 end falls 4 residues outside the read, so it is completed with the germline J gene. This specimen includes other DNA sequences encoding the same CDR3. This chain uses TRBV5 with TRBJ2-1; 9 bases are shared with TRBD2. Per germline, CDR1 LGHNA and CDR2 YNLKQL (reference sequence). The CDR3 is 15 amino acids. V lost 1 base, J lost 3 bases, and 1 base stayed unmatched. The CDR3 loop reads CASSQGLGVYAEQFF. Incomplete CDR3 DNA: TGTGCCAGCAGCCAAGGACTGGGGGTCTATGCT.

As to this clone: Gene names and germline refer to mouse. Read data end 4 residues before the CDR3 end; the end is taken from the germline J gene. The same CDR3 is also encoded by other DNA sequences in this sample. This chain connects TRBV13-2 to TRBJ1-2; a possible D gene is TRBD1 (5 bases). The CDR3 spans 14 residues. Germline V gene sequence: CDR1 NNHNN, CDR2 SYGAGS (reference sequence). Trimming removed 2 bases from V and 0 bases from J, with 8 bases in between. The CDR3 bases that were read are TGTGCCAGCGGTGAGAGGGGTGCAAACTCC. This sequence encodes CASGERGANS. The CDR3 in its entirety is CASGERGANSDYTF.

A word on this clone: Germline and genes: mouse. The read ends 4 residues early relative to the CDR3; the germline J gene fills the gap. This chain joins TRBV31 and TRBJ2-2; 7 bases line up with TRBD2. J gave up 0 bases and V 3 bases, and 1 base lay outside the gene matches. CDR3 size: 14 residues. CDR1 is GKSSPN, CDR2 SITVG, per germline. The part of the CDR3 DNA that was read is TGTGCCTGGAGACTGGGGCCAAACACCGGG. This translates into CAWRLGPNTG. The CDR3 in full is CAWRLGPNTGQLYF.

This clone was counted only a few times. All gene names here are mouse names. From the germline J gene comes the end of the CDR3, since the read stops 4 residues before it. This sequence joins TRBV13-1 and TRBJ2-3; 12 bases line up with TRBD1. V was clipped by 5 bases and J by 3 bases; unmatched bases: 4. The V gene's germline CDR1 is NSHNY and CDR2 SYGAGN. The CDR3 is 15 residues long. The CDR3 is CASRSGQGAAETLYF. The covered CDR3 bases are TGTGCCAGCAGGTCGGGACAGGGGGCAGCAGAA.

In this sample, this clone turned up a few times. Gene names refer to mouse genes. CDR3 region: CASKRGANTGQLYF. The covered CDR3 bases are TGTGCCAGCAAAAGGGGAGCAAACACCGGG. V usage is TRBV13-3 and J usage is TRBJ2-2; maybe TRBD1 (5 bases). The sequence runs out 4 residues before the end of the CDR3; the remainder is reconstructed from the germline J gene. Germline CDR1 and CDR2: NNHDY and SYVADS. V lost 6 bases, J lost 0 bases, and 9 bases lay in between. CDR3 length equals 14 residues.